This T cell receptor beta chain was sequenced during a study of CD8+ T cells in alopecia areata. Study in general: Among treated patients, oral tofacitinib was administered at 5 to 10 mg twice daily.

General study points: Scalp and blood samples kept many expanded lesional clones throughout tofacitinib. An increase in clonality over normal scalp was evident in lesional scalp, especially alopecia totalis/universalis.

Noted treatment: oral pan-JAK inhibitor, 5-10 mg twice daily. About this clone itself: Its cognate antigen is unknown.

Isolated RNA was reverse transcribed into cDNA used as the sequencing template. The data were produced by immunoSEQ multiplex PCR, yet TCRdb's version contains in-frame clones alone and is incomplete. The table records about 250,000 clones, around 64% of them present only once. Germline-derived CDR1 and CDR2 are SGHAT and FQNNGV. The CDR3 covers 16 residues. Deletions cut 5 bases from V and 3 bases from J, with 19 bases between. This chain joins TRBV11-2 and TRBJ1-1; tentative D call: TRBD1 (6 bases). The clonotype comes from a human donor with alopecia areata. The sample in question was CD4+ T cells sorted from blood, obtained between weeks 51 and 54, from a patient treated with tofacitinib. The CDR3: CASSPPRGGGDTEAFF. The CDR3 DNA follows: TGTGCCAGCAGCCCCCCTAGGGGGGGAGGTGACACTGAAGCTTTCTTT.